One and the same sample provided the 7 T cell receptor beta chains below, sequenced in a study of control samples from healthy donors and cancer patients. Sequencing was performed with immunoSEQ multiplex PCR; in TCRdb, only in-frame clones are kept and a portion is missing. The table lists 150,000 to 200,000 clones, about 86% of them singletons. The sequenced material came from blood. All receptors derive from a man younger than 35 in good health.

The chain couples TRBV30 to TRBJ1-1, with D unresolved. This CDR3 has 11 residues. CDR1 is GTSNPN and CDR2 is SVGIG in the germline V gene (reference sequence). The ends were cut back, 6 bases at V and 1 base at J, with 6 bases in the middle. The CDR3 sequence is CACERNTEAFF. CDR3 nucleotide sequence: TGTGCCTGTGAGAGGAACACTGAAGCTTTCTTT.

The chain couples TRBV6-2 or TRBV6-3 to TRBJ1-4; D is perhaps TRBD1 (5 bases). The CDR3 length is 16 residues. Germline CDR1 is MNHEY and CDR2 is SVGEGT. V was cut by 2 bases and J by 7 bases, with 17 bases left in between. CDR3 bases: TGTGCCAGCAGTTACCCTACAGGAAAGGCCCGTGAAAAACTGTTTTTT. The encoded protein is CASSYPTGKAREKLFF.

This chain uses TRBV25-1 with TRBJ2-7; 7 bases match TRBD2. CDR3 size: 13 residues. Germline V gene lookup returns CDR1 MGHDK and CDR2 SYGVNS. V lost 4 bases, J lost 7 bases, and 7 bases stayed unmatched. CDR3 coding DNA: TGTGCCAGCAGTGTCCAGGGAGGGGATGAGCAGTACTTC. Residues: CASSVQGGDEQYF.

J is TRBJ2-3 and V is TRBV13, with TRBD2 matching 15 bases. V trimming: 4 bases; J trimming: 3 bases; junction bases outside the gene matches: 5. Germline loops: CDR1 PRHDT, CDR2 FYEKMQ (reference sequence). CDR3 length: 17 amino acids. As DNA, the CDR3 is TGTGCCAGCAGCTCCTGGACTAGCGGGGGGGCGACAGATACGCAGTATTTT. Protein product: CASSSWTSGGATDTQYF.

This CDR3 reads CASSRSSGGLQETQYF. The CDR3 coding sequence is TGTGCCAGCAGCCGCTCTAGCGGGGGCCTCCAAGAGACCCAGTACTTC. This chain joins TRBV7-2 and TRBJ2-5; 10 bases align to TRBD2. Germline V gives CDR1 SGHTA, CDR2 FQGNSA. The CDR3 totals 16 residues. J was trimmed by 1 base and V by 5 bases; bases with no gene match: 7.

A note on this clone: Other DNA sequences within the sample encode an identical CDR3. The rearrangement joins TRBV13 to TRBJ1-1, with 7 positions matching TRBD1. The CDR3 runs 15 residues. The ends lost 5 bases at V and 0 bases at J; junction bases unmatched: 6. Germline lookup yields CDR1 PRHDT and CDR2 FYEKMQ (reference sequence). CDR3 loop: CASSKRQGVNTEAFF. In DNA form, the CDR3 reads TGTGCCAGCAGCAAGCGACAGGGAGTGAACACTGAAGCTTTCTTT.

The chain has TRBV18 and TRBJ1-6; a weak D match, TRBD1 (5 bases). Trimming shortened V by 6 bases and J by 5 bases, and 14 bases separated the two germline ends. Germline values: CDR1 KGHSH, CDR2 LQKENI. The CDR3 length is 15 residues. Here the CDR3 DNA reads TGTGCCAGCTCGCTGGGGACGGTGGATAATTCACCCCTCCACTTT. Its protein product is CASSLGTVDNSPLHF.